The 27 T cell receptor beta chains given below trace back to one sample, sequenced in a study of cytomegalovirus exposure and HLA in healthy donors. PCR employed 60 Vbeta and 13 Jbeta primers. Profiled with immunoSEQ multiplex PCR; TCRdb holds only in-frame clones, not every one. The sample includes some 45,000 clones, around 90% seen only once; the top ten take roughly 8%. The source material was PBMCs. The receptors were sampled from a woman aged 35 to 49 in good health and CMV-seropositive.

The gene calls are TRBV6-1 and TRBJ2-7, with D hard to call. V lost 8 bases and J lost 0, with 11 bases in between. The CDR3 spans 13 residues. Germline assignment: CDR1 MNHNS and CDR2 SASEGT. For the CDR3, the DNA is TGTGCCAGCCGCTACTATAGCTCCTACGAGCAGTACTTC. Translation gives CASRYYSSYEQYF.

This sequence joins TRBV5-6 and TRBJ1-1; D is ambiguous. Per the germline V gene, CDR1 is SGHDT and CDR2 is YYEEEE. Trimming removed 2 bases at V and 6 bases at J, with 11 bases between. The CDR3 consists of 13 residues. CDR3 coding DNA: TGTGCCAGCAGCTTTGAGCAAAACGCTGAAGCTTTCTTT. Its protein product is CASSFEQNAEAFF. Filled out from reference TRBV5-6 and TRBJ1-1, the complete variable domain reads DAGVTQSPTHLIKTRGQQVTLRCSPKSGHDTVSWYQQALGQGPQFIFQYYEEEERQRGNFPDRFSGHQFPNYSSELNVNALLLGDSALYLCASSFEQNAEAFFGQGTRLTVV.

V usage is TRBV7-9 and J usage is TRBJ2-1; 9 bases line up with TRBD2. V was pared by 5 bases and J by 9 bases, with 8 bases of the junction left unmatched. CDR3 length equals 14 residues. Germline V lookup: CDR1 SEHNR, CDR2 FQNEAQ (reference sequence). The CDR3 DNA reads as TGTGCCAGCAGCATTAGCGGGAGAGGCGGTGAGCAGTTCTTC. Translating it yields CASSISGRGGEQFF.

This chain uses TRBV19 with TRBJ2-1, with 10 bases identical to TRBD1. Germline assignment: CDR1 LNHDA and CDR2 SQIVND (reference sequence). The CDR3 sequence is 13 residues long. V lost 7 bases and J lost 7; bases outside the gene matches: 4. This CDR3 reads CASIWTGGNEQFF. In nucleotides, the CDR3 is TGTGCCAGTATATGGACAGGGGGGAATGAGCAGTTCTTC.

For this clone: Compared with germline, one end of the junction differs, possibly owing to a read error. The chain recombines TRBV19 with TRBJ1-5, with D maybe TRBD1 (5 bases). This CDR3 has 12 residues. Per germline, CDR1 LNHDA and CDR2 SQIVND (reference sequence). The DNA for the CDR3 is TGCGGGGCGGGGACTAGCAATCAGCCCCAGCATTTT. Translation gives CGAGTSNQPQHF.

The rearrangement joins TRBV28 to TRBJ2-7; D is unresolved. Looked up from germline, CDR1 is MDHEN and CDR2 is SYDVKM. The germline V and J ends were trimmed by 2 bases and 3 bases, with 2 bases remaining between them. This CDR3 comprises 11 residues. For the CDR3, the DNA is TGTGCCAGCAGTTTACTCTACGAGCAGTACTTC. This gives the protein CASSLLYEQYF.

This clone was counted once. This chain uses TRBV15 with TRBJ1-1; a possible D gene is TRBD1 (5 bases). Looked up from germline, CDR1 is LNHNV and CDR2 is YYDKDF (reference sequence). This CDR3 is built from 14 residues. With 3 bases removed from V and 4 bases from J, the gap between germline ends came to 12 bases. The CDR3 bases are TGTGCCACCAGCAGCGGCCAGGGTGGCACTGAAGCTTTCTTT. It is translated as CATSSGQGGTEAFF.

This sequence joins TRBV9 and TRBJ1-2; possibly TRBD1 for D (5 bases). The V and J ends lost 1 base and 6 bases respectively, with 10 bases between them. The CDR3 spans 13 residues. Germline CDR1 reads SGDLS; CDR2 reads YYNGEE. CDR3 in amino acids: CASSVSRDDGYTF. CDR3 coding DNA: TGTGCCAGCAGCGTAAGCAGGGATGATGGCTACACCTTC.

The chain links TRBV7-9 to TRBJ1-3; D is undetermined. With 5 bases removed from V and 3 bases from J, the gap between germline ends came to 8 bases. Germline V gene data show CDR1 as SEHNR and CDR2 as FQNEAQ (reference sequence). This CDR3 spans 13 amino acids. The CDR3 here is CASSPEGGNTIYF. DNA of the CDR3: TGTGCCAGCAGCCCTGAGGGTGGAAACACCATATATTTT. The entire variable domain, with the rest obtained from reference TRBV7-9 and TRBJ1-3, is as follows: DTGVSQNPRHKITKRGQNVTFRCDPISEHNRLYWYRQTLGQGPEFLTYFQNEAQLEKSRLLSDRFSAERPKGSFSTLEIQRTEQGDSAMYLCASSPEGGNTIYFGEGSWLTVV.

This clone was seen a single time. Sequence at one end of the junction differs from germline and may be a read error. This chain links TRBV7-7 with TRBJ2-5; D gene uncertain. The germline V gene encodes CDR1 SSHAT and CDR2 FNYEAQ (reference sequence). The CDR3 is 17 residues long. CDR3 amino acids: CASSLGEWSDLQETQYF. The CDR3 DNA follows: TGTGCTAGCAGCTTAGGAGAGTGGTCAGATCTACAGGAGACCCAGTACTTC. The full variable domain, rest sourced from reference TRBV7-7 and TRBJ2-5, is GAGVSQSPRYKVTKRGQDVTLRCDPISSHATLYWYQQALGQGPEFLTYFNYEAQPDKSGLPSDRFSAERPEGSISTLTIQRTEQRDSAMYRCASSLGEWSDLQETQYFGPGTRLLVL.

The chain uses TRBV27 and TRBJ2-7; possibly TRBD2 for D (5 bases). V was shortened by 3 bases and J by 1 base, with 19 bases between the two germline ends. The CDR3 runs 17 residues. Germline V gene lookup returns CDR1 MNHEY and CDR2 SMNVEV (reference sequence). CDR3 sequence reads: CASSFGIEWGSSYEQYF. In DNA, the CDR3 is TGTGCCAGCAGTTTCGGGATAGAGTGGGGAAGTTCCTACGAGCAGTACTTC.

The genes are TRBV7-9 and TRBJ1-3, with a possible D match to TRBD1 (5 bases). CDR1 is SEHNR, CDR2 FQNEAQ, per germline (reference sequence). V lost 5 bases and J 2 bases, leaving 10 bases between the germline ends. The CDR3 has 14 amino acids. The chain's CDR3 is CASSQGLAGNTIYF. CDR3 DNA sequence: TGTGCCAGCAGCCAGGGTTTAGCTGGAAACACCATATATTTT.

This clone showed up just a few times. The chain joins TRBV6-9 to TRBJ2-1, with 7 bases fitting TRBD1. Per germline, CDR1 MNHGY and CDR2 SVAAGI. The ends lost 3 bases at V and 7 bases at J; junction bases unmatched: 9. The CDR3 loop spans 15 amino acids. This chain's CDR3 is CASSYSTQGENEQFF. The DNA for the CDR3 is TGTGCCAGCAGTTACTCGACCCAGGGGGAAAATGAGCAGTTCTTC.

This chain links TRBV12-5 with TRBJ2-2, with TRBD2 identical over 11 bases. V lost 4 bases and J lost 9; bases outside the gene matches: 10. This CDR3 is 16 amino acids long. The germline V gene encodes CDR1 LGHNT and CDR2 FRNRAP. The CDR3 here is CASGSTLAGVNRELFF. The CDR3 nucleotides read TGTGCTAGTGGTTCGACACTAGCGGGAGTAAACCGGGAGCTGTTTTTT.

The J gene is TRBJ1-1, the V gene TRBV30; D gene ambiguous. Germline CDR1 is GTSNPN and CDR2 is SVGIG (reference sequence). The CDR3 is made up of 12 amino acids. Trimming stripped 1 base from V and 8 bases from J, with 11 bases between. The CDR3 DNA follows: TGTGCCTGGAGTGGTCGGAGCCTAGAAGCTTTCTTT. Residues: CAWSGRSLEAFF.

The chain joins TRBV9 to TRBJ2-1; no reliable D call. The CDR3 runs 15 residues. CDR1 and CDR2 from the germline V gene are SGDLS and YYNGEE. The V and J ends lost 0 bases and 0 bases respectively, with 7 bases between them. The CDR3 protein is CASSVAATSYNEQFF. The CDR3 bases are TGTGCCAGCAGCGTAGCAGCGACCTCCTACAATGAGCAGTTCTTC.

A remark on this clone: This CDR3 is missing its conserved last phenylalanine or tryptophan, likely due to a read error. The V gene is TRBV5-6, the J gene TRBJ2-7, with D perhaps TRBD1 (6 bases). Germline V gene data show CDR1 as SGHDT and CDR2 as YYEEEE. This CDR3 region has 15 residues. Trimming took 0 bases from V and 3 from J, leaving 13 bases between them. For the CDR3, the DNA is TGTGCCAGCAGCTTGGTTAGGACAGTCAGCTACGAGCAGTACCTC. This translates into CASSLVRTVSYEQYL.

The V and J genes are TRBV27 and TRBJ1-2; 8 positions match TRBD1. Per the germline V gene, CDR1 is MNHEY and CDR2 is SMNVEV (reference sequence). The junction had 7 bases not matched to a gene; V was cut back by 3 bases and J by 7 bases. The CDR3 loop spans 14 amino acids. The CDR3 nucleotides read TGTGCCAGCAGTTTGGGACAGGCACGAGCTGGCTACACCTTC. It translates to CASSLGQARAGYTF.

The sample holds one count of this clone. The chain is built from TRBV2 and TRBJ2-1, with D tentatively TRBD1 (5 bases). This CDR3 spans 13 amino acids. Trimming took off 5 bases at V and 8 bases at J, with 13 bases between the two ends. From germline, CDR1 is SNHLY and CDR2 FYNNEI. DNA of the CDR3: TGTGCCAGCAGTTCAGGGTCCAAGTATGAGCAGTTCTTC. This gives the protein CASSSGSKYEQFF.

This chain connects TRBV7-9 to TRBJ2-7; TRBD1 matches 7 bases. The CDR3 covers 13 residues. Germline V gene sequence: CDR1 SEHNR, CDR2 FQNEAQ (reference sequence). With 5 bases clipped from V and 6 bases from J, the junction kept 7 bases outside the gene matches. The CDR3 sequence is CASSVLRDSEQYF. The CDR3 DNA is TGTGCCAGCAGCGTGCTCCGGGACAGCGAGCAGTACTTC.

The gene calls are TRBV19 and TRBJ1-5; no firm D call. Germline V gives CDR1 LNHDA, CDR2 SQIVND (reference sequence). Deletions cut 4 bases from V and 0 bases from J, with 7 bases between. The CDR3 sequence is 14 residues long. This CDR3 is CASSNSDSNQPQHF. CDR3 sequence (DNA): TGTGCCAGTAGTAATAGCGATAGCAATCAGCCCCAGCATTTT.

This clone was seen only once. The chain recombines TRBV30 with TRBJ2-4, with 9 bases lining up with TRBD2. The junction had 5 bases not matched to a gene; V was cut back by 2 bases and J by 3 bases. The CDR3 loop spans 15 amino acids. CDR1 and CDR2 (germline): GTSNPN, SVGIG (reference sequence). CDR3 DNA: TGTGCCTGGAGTCCGCGGGAGGGCCTCAAAAACATTCAGTACTTC. Its protein is CAWSPREGLKNIQYF.

This chain uses TRBV11-2 with TRBJ2-3; D remains unclear. Trimming stripped 1 base from V and 1 base from J, with 15 bases between. Germline loops: CDR1 SGHAT, CDR2 FQNNGV. This CDR3 comprises 17 residues. CDR3 sequence: CASSLAPGGSGTDTQYF. Written as DNA, the CDR3 is TGTGCCAGCAGCTTAGCCCCCGGCGGATCGGGCACAGATACGCAGTATTTT. The variable domain in full, with the rest retrieved from reference TRBV11-2 and TRBJ2-3, is EAGVAQSPRYKIIEKRQSVAFWCNPISGHATLYWYQQILGQGPKLLIQFQNNGVVDDSQLPKDRFSAERLKGVDSTLKIQPAKLEDSAVYLCASSLAPGGSGTDTQYFGPGTRLTVL.

The V call is TRBV7-9, the J call TRBJ2-7, with a tentative D call TRBD1 (5 bases). The CDR3 covers 16 residues. The germline CDR1 and CDR2 sequences are SEHNR and FQNEAQ (reference sequence). V was shortened by 2 bases and J by 0 bases, with 14 bases between the two germline ends. CDR3 sequence: CASSLLSQADSYEQYF. CDR3 bases: TGTGCCAGCAGCTTATTATCACAGGCGGACTCCTACGAGCAGTACTTC.

This chain uses TRBV29-1 with TRBJ2-3, with 9 positions matching TRBD1. The CDR3 has 15 amino acids. V shed 4 bases, J shed 4 bases, and the junction held 9 bases outside the gene matches. Germline V gene lookup returns CDR1 SQVTM and CDR2 ANQGSEA. This CDR3 reads CSVGSQGQGPDTQYF. CDR3 nucleotides: TGCAGCGTTGGATCCCAGGGACAGGGTCCAGATACGCAGTATTTT.

This clone is labeled medium-sized. The chain joins TRBV19 to TRBJ1-4; D perhaps matches TRBD1 (5 bases). Trimming left V 7 bases short and J 0 bases short, with 15 bases between. Looked up from germline, CDR1 is LNHDA and CDR2 is SQIVND (reference sequence). This CDR3 comprises 16 residues. CDR3 residues: CASTSRGGTTNEKLFF. The CDR3 DNA is TGTGCCAGTACCTCCCGGGGGGGGACAACTAATGAAAAACTGTTTTTT.

V gene TRBV2 combines with J gene TRBJ1-2; D perhaps matches TRBD1 (5 bases). This CDR3 region has 12 residues. With 6 bases removed from V and 10 bases from J, the gap between germline ends came to 15 bases. Per the germline V gene, CDR1 is SNHLY and CDR2 is FYNNEI. CDR3 sequence: CASRLPGFAYTF. CDR3 nucleotides: TGTGCCAGCAGACTTCCAGGGTTCGCCTACACCTTC.